This T cell receptor (beta chain) was identified during a study of blood T cell repertoires in COVID-19. Study-wide background: There were acute and convalescent COVID-19 samples, and they came from the United States, Italy and Spain. Sources were T cells, B-cell-depleted T cells, or PBMCs; the material itself was cDNA or gDNA.

As originally analysed: Nucleated cell counts were estimated from reference gene primer amplification. Some clones are missing from TCRdb's copy, which holds only in-frame ones; the method was immunoSEQ multiplex PCR. Clone size and V and J calls were adopted from that table, with D and trimming inferred from the DNA. The data show some 31,000 clones, over 75% seen once. The length of the CDR3 is 19 residues. V gave up 5 bases and J gave up 5 bases; unmatched junction bases: 16. Germline CDR1 and CDR2: SGHTA and FQGTGA. The chain recombines TRBV7-3 with TRBJ2-7; TRBD2 aligns across 15 bases. The sequenced sample consisted of peripheral blood. This clonotype was obtained from a woman in her sixties or seventies with active COVID-19. CDR3 nucleotide sequence: TGTGCCAGCAGCCCCCGGACTAGCGGGGGGGTATCCGATCGGGACGAGCAGTACTTC. This gives the protein CASSPRTSGGVSDRDEQYF.